The 20 T cell receptor beta chains below come from one sample, sequenced in a study of blood T cell repertoires in COVID-19. TCRdb's table, derived via immunoSEQ multiplex PCR, lists solely in-frame clones and lacks some. The sample lists 150,000 to 200,000 clones, 75% to 90% seen once, with less than 10% in the top ten. Input material: peripheral blood. All receptors come from a woman in her 70s with COVID-19, enrolled during active disease.

The genes are TRBV2 and TRBJ2-1; the match to TRBD2 covers 13 bases. Per the germline V gene, CDR1 is SNHLY and CDR2 is FYNNEI. This CDR3 contains 14 residues. Unmatched junction bases numbered 4, after V lost 7 bases and J lost 7 bases. CDR3 sequence (DNA): TGTGCCAGCACCGGGGGACTAGCGGGAAATGAGCAGTTCTTC. This translates into CASTGGLAGNEQFF.

The chain links TRBV5-1 to TRBJ2-1, with a possible D match to TRBD2 (6 bases). V was trimmed by 0 bases and J by 0 bases, leaving 7 bases between them. This CDR3 comprises 15 residues. In germline, CDR1 is SGHRS, CDR2 YFSETQ. The CDR3 is CASSLAGVSYNEQFF. CDR3 nucleotide sequence: TGCGCCAGCAGCTTGGCGGGGGTCTCCTACAATGAGCAGTTCTTC.

This clone was observed a few times. The genes are TRBV5-1 and TRBJ1-1; D unresolved. Trimming removed 1 base from V and 1 base from J, with 8 bases in between. The CDR3 covers 14 residues. Looked up from germline, CDR1 is SGHRS and CDR2 is YFSETQ. The CDR3 DNA is TGCGCCAGCAGCTTGTTTGGAGGGAACACTGAAGCTTTCTTT. This codes for CASSLFGGNTEAFF.

The rearrangement links TRBV7-6 to TRBJ2-2; a weak D match, TRBD1 (6 bases). Trimming removed 4 bases from V and 3 bases from J, with 12 bases in between. CDR3 length: 15 residues. CDR1 is SGHVS, CDR2 FNYEAQ, per germline. CDR3: CASSSRTVYTGELFF. For the CDR3, the DNA is TGTGCCAGCAGCTCAAGGACAGTCTACACCGGGGAGCTGTTTTTT. Looking up the rest from reference TRBV7-6 and TRBJ2-2 gives the full variable domain: GAGVSQSPRYKVTKRGQDVALRCDPISGHVSLYWYRQALGQGPEFLTYFNYEAQQDKSGLPNDRFSAERPEGSISTLTIQRTEQRDSAMYRCASSSRTVYTGELFFGEGSRLTVL.

The table lists this clone with a few counts. The chain carries TRBV21-1 and TRBJ2-2; the D call in the table, TRBD1, was not verified against the DNA. TRBV21-1 is labeled a pseudogene. CDR3 size: 19 residues. The CDR3 coding sequence is TGTGCCAGCAGCAAAGGAGACAGGGGTTTTCTTAGGTACACCGGGGAGCTGTTTTTT. Protein sequence: CASSKGDRGFLRYTGELFF.

CDR3 loop: CASSVGLAGVSGELFF. The CDR3 nucleotides are TGTGCCAGCAGCGTAGGACTAGCGGGAGTGAGCGGGGAGCTGTTTTTT. The chain joins TRBV9 to TRBJ2-2, with 12 bases aligning to TRBD2. The CDR3 has 16 residues. Germline CDR1 SGDLS, CDR2 YYNGEE. V lost 0 bases, J lost 7 bases, and 4 bases stayed unmatched.

The J gene is TRBJ2-1, the V gene TRBV6-2 or TRBV6-3; 10 bases agree with TRBD1. There are 15 residues in the CDR3. Trimming at V came to 5 bases and at J to 9 bases, leaving 10 bases not matched to a gene. Germline V gene lookup returns CDR1 MNHEY and CDR2 SVGEGT. This CDR3 reads CASSHRDRGGTEQFF. CDR3 DNA: TGTGCCAGCAGTCACCGGGACAGGGGAGGTACTGAGCAGTTCTTC.

The rearrangement links TRBV11-2 to TRBJ1-1; a weak D match, TRBD1 (5 bases). This CDR3 comprises 14 residues. V was trimmed by 2 bases and J by 1 base, leaving 8 bases between them. Germline V gene sequence: CDR1 SGHAT, CDR2 FQNNGV. The CDR3 protein is CASSLFQGNTEAFF. The CDR3 bases are TGTGCCAGCAGCTTATTTCAGGGGAACACTGAAGCTTTCTTT.

V usage is TRBV12-3 or TRBV12-4 and J usage is TRBJ2-3; D gene uncertain. V lost 2 bases to trimming and J lost 2 bases, with 5 bases between them. The CDR3 loop spans 13 amino acids. The CDR3 sequence is CASSLRVTDTQYF. The CDR3 DNA sequence: TGTGCCAGCAGTTTACGCGTCACAGATACGCAGTATTTT.

This rearrangement joins TRBV28 to TRBJ2-4, with TRBD1 matching over 10 bases. J gave up 1 base and V 6 bases, and 9 bases lay outside the gene matches. CDR3 length: 17 residues. Germline V gives CDR1 MDHEN, CDR2 SYDVKM. The CDR3 region is CASSTGTGVTAKNIQYF. The CDR3 DNA sequence: TGTGCCAGCAGCACAGGGACAGGGGTGACGGCCAAAAACATTCAGTACTTC.

This clone was counted a single time. The chain employs TRBV7-9 and TRBJ1-3, with D hard to call. Germline-derived CDR1 and CDR2 are SEHNR and FQNEAQ (reference sequence). The ends were cut back, 3 bases at V and 7 bases at J, with 13 bases in the middle. CDR3 length equals 14 residues. Written as DNA, the CDR3 is TGTGCCAGCAGCTTGCGGCCCACCGGGAACACCATATATTTT. It codes for CASSLRPTGNTIYF. Full variable domain (rest looked up from reference TRBV7-9 and TRBJ1-3): DTGVSQNPRHKITKRGQNVTFRCDPISEHNRLYWYRQTLGQGPEFLTYFQNEAQLEKSRLLSDRFSAERPKGSFSTLEIQRTEQGDSAMYLCASSLRPTGNTIYFGEGSWLTVV.

The V and J genes are TRBV29-1 and TRBJ1-2, with 9 positions matching TRBD1. The CDR3 extends over 12 amino acids. J lost 6 bases, V lost 7 bases, and 6 bases had no gene match. Germline V lookup: CDR1 SQVTM, CDR2 ANQGSEA. CDR3 loop: CSGGQGQDGYTF. In DNA form, the CDR3 reads TGCAGCGGGGGACAGGGCCAGGATGGCTACACCTTC.

The gene calls are TRBV4-2 and TRBJ1-2; TRBD1 matches 10 bases. Germline lookup yields CDR1 LGHNA and CDR2 YNFKEQ. V was clipped by 7 bases and J by 6 bases; unmatched bases: 14. This CDR3 spans 16 amino acids. The CDR3 is CASNMRAGTGEDGYTF. DNA for the CDR3: TGTGCCAGCAACATGAGAGCCGGGACAGGGGAAGATGGCTACACCTTC.

V is TRBV12-3 or TRBV12-4 and J is TRBJ1-1; 7 nucleotides agree with TRBD1. The CDR3 length is 12 residues. V shed 1 base and J 12 bases; nucleotides not matched to a gene: 5. The DNA for the CDR3 is TGTGCCAGCAGTTTAGACAGGGGTAAGACTTTCTTT. This encodes CASSLDRGKTFF.

The chain couples TRBV29-1 to TRBJ2-5, with D perhaps matching TRBD2 (8 bases). CDR3 size: 14 residues. Germline CDR1 reads SQVTM; CDR2 reads ANQGSEA. V gave up 6 bases and J gave up 3 bases, with 17 bases separating them. As DNA, the CDR3 is TGCAGCGTGGGGGGGACAGCGGGAGAAGAGACCCAGTACTTC. Its protein is CSVGGTAGEETQYF.

The CDR3 DNA reads as TGTGCCAGCAGTAAGACTAGCGGGAGGTTTGAGCAGCAGTACTTC. Translating gives CASSKTSGRFEQQYF. The chain couples TRBV6-2 or TRBV6-3 to TRBJ2-7; TRBD2 matches 13 bases. The CDR3 spans 15 residues. Trimming at V came to 5 bases and at J to 8 bases, leaving 9 bases not matched to a gene. Germline V gene data show CDR1 as MNHEY and CDR2 as SVGEGT.

The rearrangement uses TRBV28 and TRBJ1-6; D might be TRBD1 (5 bases). Looked up from germline, CDR1 is MDHEN and CDR2 is SYDVKM. The CDR3 runs to 14 residues. The V and J ends lost 2 bases and 6 bases respectively, with 8 bases between them. In DNA form, the CDR3 reads TGTGCCAGCAGTTTAGTACAGGCTAATTCACCCCTCCACTTT. Its protein is CASSLVQANSPLHF.

V gene TRBV24-1 combines with J gene TRBJ1-5, with a weak D call TRBD1 (5 bases). Germline loops: CDR1 KGHDR, CDR2 SFDVKD. The CDR3 is 14 residues long. Trimming stripped 6 bases from V and 2 bases from J, with 10 bases between. CDR3 in DNA: TGTGCCACCAGTCCAGCGGGGGGCAATCAGCCCCAGCATTTT. It specifies CATSPAGGNQPQHF.

The V gene is TRBV27, the J gene TRBJ2-7; TRBD2 might be the D (6 bases). Deletions cut 2 bases from V and 7 bases from J, with 21 bases between. Germline V gene sequence: CDR1 MNHEY, CDR2 SMNVEV (reference sequence). This CDR3 spans 16 amino acids. The DNA for the CDR3 is TGTGCCAGCAGTTTAGTTGGGTTTAGCGGTCGGACGGAGCAGTACTTC. Translating it yields CASSLVGFSGRTEQYF.

The V gene is TRBV29-1, the J gene TRBJ2-7, with D uncertain. This CDR3 region has 13 residues. Germline V gene lookup returns CDR1 SQVTM and CDR2 ANQGSEA. V lost 0 bases and J 2 bases, leaving 8 bases between the germline ends. The CDR3 region is CSVEDVATYEQYF. In DNA form, the CDR3 reads TGCAGCGTTGAAGATGTCGCTACCTACGAGCAGTACTTC.